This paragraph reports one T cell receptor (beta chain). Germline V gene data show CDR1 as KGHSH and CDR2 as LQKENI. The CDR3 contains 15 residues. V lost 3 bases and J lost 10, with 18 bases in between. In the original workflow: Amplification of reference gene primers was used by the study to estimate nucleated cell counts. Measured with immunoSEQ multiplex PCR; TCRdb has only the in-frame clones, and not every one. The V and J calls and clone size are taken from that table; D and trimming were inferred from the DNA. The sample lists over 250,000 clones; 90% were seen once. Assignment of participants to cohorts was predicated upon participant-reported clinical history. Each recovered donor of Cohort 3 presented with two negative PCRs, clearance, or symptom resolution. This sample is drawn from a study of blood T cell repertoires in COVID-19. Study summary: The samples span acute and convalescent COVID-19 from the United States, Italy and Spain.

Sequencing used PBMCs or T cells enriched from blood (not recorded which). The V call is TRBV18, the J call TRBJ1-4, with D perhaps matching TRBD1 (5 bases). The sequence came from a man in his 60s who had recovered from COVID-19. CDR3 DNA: TGTGCCAGCTCACCCAAGGCGCGGGGGGGTGGAAAACTGTTTTTT. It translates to CASSPKARGGGKLFF. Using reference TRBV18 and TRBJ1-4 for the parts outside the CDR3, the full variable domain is NAGVMQNPRHLVRRRGQEARLRCSPMKGHSHVYWYRQLPEEGLKFMVYLQKENIIDESGMPKERFSAEFPKEGPSILRIQQVVRGDSAAYFCASSPKARGGGKLFFGSGTQLSVL.